This paragraph covers one T cell receptor (beta chain) sequence. What it recognizes is unknown. Trimming removed 2 bases from V and 5 bases from J, with 16 bases in between. This CDR3 comprises 15 residues. Germline V gene sequence: CDR1 SGHRS, CDR2 YFSETQ. Libraries were prepared by immunoSEQ multiplex PCR; TCRdb keeps only in-frame clonotypes and omits some of them. This table has some 6,500 clones, about 92% appearing once. This entry belongs to a study of T cells and Merkel cell carcinoma outcomes. General study findings and limits: Reportedly, T-cell repertoire with density predicts Merkel cell carcinoma outcomes.

The receptor was derived from a human donor with Merkel cell carcinoma. The chain joins TRBV5-1 to TRBJ2-5; D tentatively fits TRBD1 or TRBD2 (7 bases each). Sequenced: tumor tissue from Merkel cell carcinoma. The CDR3 reads CASSFGGAQGETQYF. Here the CDR3 DNA reads TGCGCCAGCAGCTTTGGGGGGGCACAGGGGGAGACCCAGTACTTC.